This entry describes one TCR beta chain. A much larger clonotype is one base distant, so this may be a read error. Investigators amplified TCR beta CDR3 regions from RNA transcripts. HTBI primers served in a first-round RT-PCR, which a second-round multiplex PCR followed. Each CDR3 protein gets one entry after TCRdb re-called the multiplex PCR reads with MiXCR. Among over a million distinct CDR3 sequences listed, about 36% were seen once. The CDR3 loop spans 14 amino acids. CDR1 and CDR2 (germline): SEHNR, FQNEAQ (reference sequence). The ends were cut back, 6 bases at V and 5 bases at J, with 16 bases in the middle. Other autoimmune diseases, uncontrolled infections, pregnancy or lactation excluded patients from enrollment. The data were taken from a study of Graves' ophthalmopathy and Graves' hyperthyroidism.

The sample taken for sequencing was peripheral blood or thyroid tissue (not recorded which). V is TRBV7-9 and J is TRBJ2-5; either TRBD1 or TRBD2 may supply D (5 bases each). This receptor was identified in an adult man with Graves' hyperthyroidism. The CDR3 loop reads CASSKRGLFETQYF. Written as DNA, the CDR3 is TGTGCCAGCAGTAAACGGGGCCTCTTTGAGACCCAGTACTTC.